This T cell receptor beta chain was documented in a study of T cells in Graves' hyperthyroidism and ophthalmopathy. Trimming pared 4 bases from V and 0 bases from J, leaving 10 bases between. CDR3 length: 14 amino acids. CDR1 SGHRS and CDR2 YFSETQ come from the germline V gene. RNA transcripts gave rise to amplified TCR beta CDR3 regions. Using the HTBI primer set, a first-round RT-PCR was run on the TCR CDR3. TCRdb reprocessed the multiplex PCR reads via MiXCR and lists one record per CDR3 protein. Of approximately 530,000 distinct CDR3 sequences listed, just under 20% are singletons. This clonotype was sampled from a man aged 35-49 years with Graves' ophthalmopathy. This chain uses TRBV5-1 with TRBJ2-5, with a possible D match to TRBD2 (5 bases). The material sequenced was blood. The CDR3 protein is CASSLDSYQETQYF. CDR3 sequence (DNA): TGCGCCAGCAGCCTGGACTCTTACCAAGAGACCCAGTACTTC. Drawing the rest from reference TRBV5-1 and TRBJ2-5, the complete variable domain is KAGVTQTPRYLIKTRGQQVTLSCSPISGHRSVSWYQQTPGQGLQFLFEYFSETQRNKGNFPGRFSGRQFSNSRSEMNVSTLELGDSALYLCASSLDSYQETQYFGPGTRLLVL.